Listed below are T cell receptor beta chains from one sample, sequenced in a study of cytomegalovirus exposure and HLA in healthy donors. The table came from immunoSEQ multiplex PCR; TCRdb's copy has only in-frame clones and leaves some out. The repertoire holds about 180,000 clones, roughly three quarters seen once, with 2.5% to 3.5% in the top ten. Specimen: PBMCs. These receptors all stem from a male donor in good health and CMV-seronegative. CDR3s include the opening cysteine and the closing phenylalanine or tryptophan. Each record gives: CDR3 DNA, CDR3 protein, V gene, J gene, D gene, CDR3 length, clone size. D genes are given only for firm matches. Clone size is given for some rows only: seen once, a few or many times, or a class if the clone is expanded.

DNA: TGTGCCAGCAGCTTAGCCCTTTGGGACAGGGGATACGAGCAGTACTTC
CDR3: CASSLALWDRGYEQYF
V: TRBV7-9
J: TRBJ2-7
D: TRBD1
length: 16
size: -

DNA: TGTGCCAGCAGTCCGGGACAAAATAGCAATCAGCCCCAGCATTTT
CDR3: CASSPGQNSNQPQHF
V: TRBV6-7
J: TRBJ1-5
D: -
length: 15
size: -

DNA: TGTGCCAGCAGTTTATTCCGAGCGGGAGGGCGGGGCAATGAGCAGTTCTTC
CDR3: CASSLFRAGGRGNEQFF
V: TRBV28
J: TRBJ2-1
D: TRBD2
length: 17
size: -

DNA: TGTGCCAGCATCCTAGGCCTTACGACGAATGAGCAGTTCTTC
CDR3: CASILGLTTNEQFF
V: TRBV28
J: TRBJ2-1
D: -
length: 14
size: few

DNA: TGTGCCAGCAGTGAAGCCAGGGTCCCCCTCCACTTT
CDR3: CASSEARVPLHF
V: TRBV2
J: TRBJ1-6
D: -
length: 12
size: -

DNA: TGTGCCAGTAGTCTGGCGGACAGGGCCTCCTACGAGCAGTACTTC
CDR3: CASSLADRASYEQYF
V: TRBV19
J: TRBJ2-7
D: TRBD1
length: 15
size: -

DNA: TGTGCCAGCAGGTTTAGCGGGGCGAGAGGCGAGCAGTACTTC
CDR3: CASRFSGARGEQYF
V: TRBV2
J: TRBJ2-7
D: TRBD2
length: 14
size: -

DNA: TGTGCCAGCAGCCCAACAGGGGGCGAGCAGTACTTC
CDR3: CASSPTGGEQYF
V: TRBV7-9
J: TRBJ2-7
D: TRBD1
length: 12
size: once

DNA: TGTGCCAGCAGTTACGGGACTAGCGGCGACAATGAGCAGTTCTTC
CDR3: CASSYGTSGDNEQFF
V: TRBV5-8
J: TRBJ2-1
D: TRBD2
length: 15
size: -

DNA: TGTGCCTGGGACCCAGGGGGTGACGAGCAGTACTTC
CDR3: CAWDPGGDEQYF
V: TRBV30
J: TRBJ2-7
D: TRBD1
length: 12
size: -

DNA: TGTGCCAGCAGTGAGAAAGGGGCGCTCTCCAACATGCCAAAATCTTACTTC
CDR3: CASSEKGALSNMPKSYF
V: TRBV6-1
J: TRBJ2-4
D: -
length: 17
size: -

DNA: TGTGCCAGCACCCAGGGACAGGGGTATCAGACCCAGTACTTC
CDR3: CASTQGQGYQTQYF
V: TRBV6-1
J: TRBJ2-5
D: TRBD1
length: 14
size: -

DNA: TGTGCCTGGGCCGGGGCCTACGAGCAGTACTTC
CDR3: CAWAGAYEQYF
V: TRBV30
J: TRBJ2-7
D: -
length: 11
size: -

DNA: TGTGCCAGCAGCTCACAGGGTAGGGGGCCCAATCAGCCCCAGCATTTT
CDR3: CASSSQGRGPNQPQHF
V: TRBV5-5
J: TRBJ1-5
D: TRBD1
length: 16
size: -

DNA: TGTGCCAGCAGTAGTTGGACAGGGAGAGTTGAGCAGTTCTTC
CDR3: CASSSWTGRVEQFF
V: TRBV28
J: TRBJ2-1
D: TRBD1
length: 14
size: -

DNA: TGTGCCAGCAGCTTGGACAGGGGCCCCTACAATGAGCAGTTCTTC
CDR3: CASSLDRGPYNEQFF
V: TRBV5-4
J: TRBJ2-1
D: TRBD1
length: 15
size: -

DNA: TGTGCCAGCAGCCGACCGGGACAGGGGTCCCCTGGGGCCAACGTCCTGACTTTC
CDR3: CASSRPGQGSPGANVLTF
V: TRBV4-2
J: TRBJ2-6
D: TRBD1
length: 18
size: -

DNA: TGCGCCAGCAGCCCGGGGAGCTATGGCTACACCTTC
CDR3: CASSPGSYGYTF
V: TRBV5-1
J: TRBJ1-2
D: -
length: 12
size: once

DNA: TGTGCCAGCTCACTCGGGGGGGACAATGAGCAGTTCTTC
CDR3: CASSLGGDNEQFF
V: TRBV28
J: TRBJ2-1
D: TRBD2
length: 13
size: -

DNA: TGTGCCAGCAGCTTCGCAGGGAACACTGAAGCTTTCTTT
CDR3: CASSFAGNTEAFF
V: TRBV7-3
J: TRBJ1-1
D: -
length: 13
size: few

DNA: TGTGCCACCCTAGAGCGGGGGAGCACAGATACGCAGTATTTT
CDR3: CATLERGSTDTQYF
V: TRBV28
J: TRBJ2-3
D: TRBD2
length: 14
size: -

DNA: TGTGCCAGCAGTGAAGCACAGGGGGCCGGTTCAGATACGCAGTATTTT
CDR3: CASSEAQGAGSDTQYF
V: TRBV6-1
J: TRBJ2-3
D: TRBD1
length: 16
size: -

DNA: TGTGCCAGCAGTTCCCAGCGGGAGGGCCGGGATACGCAGTATTTT
CDR3: CASSSQREGRDTQYF
V: TRBV28
J: TRBJ2-3
D: TRBD2
length: 15
size: -

DNA: TGCGCCAGCAGCCGTGGACAGGCGAACACCGGGGAGCTGTTTTTT
CDR3: CASSRGQANTGELFF
V: TRBV5-1
J: TRBJ2-2
D: TRBD1
length: 15
size: few

DNA: TGTGCCACCAGCAGAGATATGGCGGGAGGGTGGAATGAGCAGTTCTTC
CDR3: CATSRDMAGGWNEQFF
V: TRBV15
J: TRBJ2-1
D: TRBD2
length: 16
size: -

DNA: TGTGCCAGCGGAGGGGCCGAGGTCGAGCAGTACTTC
CDR3: CASGGAEVEQYF
V: TRBV28
J: TRBJ2-7
D: -
length: 12
size: -

DNA: TGTGCCAGTAGTATGAAATCACAGGGTTACACCGGGGAGCTGTTTTTT
CDR3: CASSMKSQGYTGELFF
V: TRBV19
J: TRBJ2-2
D: -
length: 16
size: -

DNA: TGCAGCGTTGTTACCCGAGGGACGAACACCGGGGAGCTGTTTTTT
CDR3: CSVVTRGTNTGELFF
V: TRBV29-1
J: TRBJ2-2
D: -
length: 15
size: -

DNA: TGTGCCAGCAGTGTTCGGACAGGGATGAACACCGGGGAGCTGTTTTTT
CDR3: CASSVRTGMNTGELFF
V: TRBV2
J: TRBJ2-2
D: TRBD1
length: 16
size: -

DNA: TGTGCCAGCAGCCCTCTTGTCCCGGGACTAGCGGGAGGTCCGACGAACACCGGGGAGCTGTTTTTT
CDR3: CASSPLVPGLAGGPTNTGELFF
V: TRBV9
J: TRBJ2-2
D: TRBD2
length: 22
size: -

DNA: TGTGCCAGCAGTCTCGACAGACGCAATCAGCCCCAGCATTTT
CDR3: CASSLDRRNQPQHF
V: TRBV2
J: TRBJ1-5
D: -
length: 14
size: few

DNA: TGTGCCACCAGCAGAGATCCAGGGGCTGGAAACACCATATATTTT
CDR3: CATSRDPGAGNTIYF
V: TRBV15
J: TRBJ1-3
D: -
length: 15
size: few

DNA: TGCGCCAGCAACCTAGCGGGAGGGTACTCCTACAATGAGCAGTTCTTC
CDR3: CASNLAGGYSYNEQFF
V: TRBV5-1
J: TRBJ2-1
D: TRBD2
length: 16
size: -

DNA: TGTGCCTGGAGTGTAGACAGGCCCTACGAGCAGTACTTC
CDR3: CAWSVDRPYEQYF
V: TRBV30
J: TRBJ2-7
D: -
length: 13
size: -

DNA: TGTGCCAGCTCACCACAGCCAACTAATGAAAAACTGTTTTTT
CDR3: CASSPQPTNEKLFF
V: TRBV18
J: TRBJ1-4
D: -
length: 14
size: few

DNA: TGTGCCAGCAGCTTAGTGGGGACAGATAATGAAAAACTGTTTTTT
CDR3: CASSLVGTDNEKLFF
V: TRBV7-9
J: TRBJ1-4
D: TRBD1
length: 15
size: -

DNA: TGTGCCAGCAGCTTAGGGACTAGCGGGAGGGCGAGGACCTACGAGCAGTACTTC
CDR3: CASSLGTSGRARTYEQYF
V: TRBV13
J: TRBJ2-7
D: TRBD2
length: 18
size: -

DNA: TGTGCCAGCAGCTTAATTGGGGGCGATGAGCAGTTCTTC
CDR3: CASSLIGGDEQFF
V: TRBV7-3
J: TRBJ2-1
D: -
length: 13
size: -

DNA: TGTGCCAGCAGCGTGGGACAGGGTTGGACTGAAGCTTTCTTT
CDR3: CASSVGQGWTEAFF
V: TRBV11-1
J: TRBJ1-1
D: TRBD1
length: 14
size: -

DNA: TGTGCCATCAGTGAAGGGGGCCAGCCCCAGCATTTT
CDR3: CAISEGGQPQHF
V: TRBV10-3
J: TRBJ1-5
D: TRBD1
length: 12
size: -

DNA: TGTGCTAGTGGTGCGGCCGCAATTCGCACAGATACGCAGTATTTT
CDR3: CASGAAAIRTDTQYF
V: TRBV12-5
J: TRBJ2-3
D: -
length: 15
size: -

DNA: TGCAGCGTTGGAAGCGGGAGTGCAGATACGCAGTATTTT
CDR3: CSVGSGSADTQYF
V: TRBV29-1
J: TRBJ2-3
D: TRBD2
length: 13
size: once

DNA: TGTGCCAGTCTTAAACAGGGGGCTCGAGGCTACACCTTC
CDR3: CASLKQGARGYTF
V: TRBV6-5
J: TRBJ1-2
D: TRBD1
length: 13
size: -

DNA: TGTGCCAGCAGCCAAGTATCTCCCGGCTACAATGAGCAGTTCTTC
CDR3: CASSQVSPGYNEQFF
V: TRBV4-2
J: TRBJ2-1
D: -
length: 15
size: -

DNA: TGTGCCAGCAGCTTCGGGAACACTGAAGCTTTCTTT
CDR3: CASSFGNTEAFF
V: TRBV5-4
J: TRBJ1-1
D: -
length: 12
size: -

DNA: TGTGCCACCAACCTAGGACTAGACCAAGAGACCCAGTACTTC
CDR3: CATNLGLDQETQYF
V: TRBV15
J: TRBJ2-5
D: TRBD2
length: 14
size: -

DNA: TGTGCCTGGAGTGTAGCGCTCCGCGGAGGCTACTATGGCTACACCTTC
CDR3: CAWSVALRGGYYGYTF
V: TRBV30
J: TRBJ1-2
D: -
length: 16
size: -

DNA: TGTGCCAGCTCAGTCTGGACAGGGAATGAAAAACTGTTTTTT
CDR3: CASSVWTGNEKLFF
V: TRBV18
J: TRBJ1-4
D: TRBD1
length: 14
size: -

DNA: TGTGCCAGCAGCCGCCCGGGATACTACGAGCAGTACTTC
CDR3: CASSRPGYYEQYF
V: TRBV28
J: TRBJ2-7
D: -
length: 13
size: -

DNA: TGTGCCAGCAGTTTGGGGGCTAATTCACCCCTCCACTTT
CDR3: CASSLGANSPLHF
V: TRBV27
J: TRBJ1-6
D: -
length: 13
size: -

DNA: TGTGCCAGCAGTCGGCGGGGCGGTAGCAATCAGCCCCAGCATTTT
CDR3: CASSRRGGSNQPQHF
V: TRBV6-6
J: TRBJ1-5
D: -
length: 15
size: -

DNA: TGTGCCAGCAGCCTAACCCGGCGGATACTGGGTGAGCAGTTCTTC
CDR3: CASSLTRRILGEQFF
V: TRBV7-9
J: TRBJ2-1
D: -
length: 15
size: few

DNA: TGCGCCAGCAGAGGTGAGAGGGAGGTCAATGAGCAGTTCTTC
CDR3: CASRGEREVNEQFF
V: TRBV5-1
J: TRBJ2-1
D: -
length: 14
size: once

DNA: TGTGCCAGCAGCCTCGGACGAGCGGCAGATACGCAGTATTTT
CDR3: CASSLGRAADTQYF
V: TRBV5-4
J: TRBJ2-3
D: -
length: 14
size: -